What follows is one T cell receptor (beta chain) and its context. These data originate in a study of Ad26.COV2.S vaccination and SARS-CoV-2 variants. Treatment meaning: about 20 received Ad26.COV2.S at low or high dose, single or two shots; roughly five received placebo; per-sample allocation not given. Sampling happened 63 days after the first vaccine or placebo injection. Cohort 1b enrolled adults aged 18-55 years in Boston. This table comes from immunoSEQ multiplex PCR, and its TCRdb copy is limited to in-frame clones, with some not included. The table has some 390,000 clones, roughly nine tenths seen once. Germline V gene data show CDR1 as SGHKS and CDR2 as YYEKEE (reference sequence). The CDR3 has 14 amino acids. Trimming cost V 3 bases and J 5 bases, with 13 bases left between them.

This clonotype was sampled from a person between 18 and 59 years old who received the Ad26.COV2.S COVID-19 vaccine or a placebo. The chain joins TRBV5-5 to TRBJ2-3; no clear D. This specimen consisted of peripheral blood, obtained in a trial of Ad26.COV2.S vaccine versus placebo. CDR3 sequence (DNA): TGTGCCAGCAGCTCCTCCCCTAGTTTAGATACGCAGTATTTT. Protein sequence: CASSSSPSLDTQYF.